What follows are 21 T cell receptor beta chains derived from one specimen sequenced in a study of T cell clonality in common variable immunodeficiency. Assay: immunoSEQ multiplex PCR; the TCRdb copy retains only in-frame clones and omits some. The sample counts more than 55,000 clones, none seen once; the ten largest own under 0.9%. Sequenced input: peripheral blood mononuclear cells. The source of these receptors is a person between 18 and 75 years old in good health.

This clone was seen many times. The missing CDR3 end, 3 residues past where the read stops, is filled in from the germline J gene. This sequence joins TRBV20-1 and TRBJ2-1; tentatively, D is TRBD1 (5 bases). The V gene's germline CDR1 is DFQATT and CDR2 SNEGSKA (reference sequence). The V end lost 6 bases, the J end lost 3 bases, and 15 bases lay between the germline ends. The CDR3 is 14 residues long. CDR3 DNA (partial): TGCAGTGCCACGACAGAGATTAACTACAATGAG. It encodes CSATTEINYNE. The full CDR3 protein is CSATTEINYNEQFF.

This clone was picked up many times. Sequencing ends 3 residues short of the CDR3 end; the germline J gene provides the rest. The chain employs TRBV19 and TRBJ1-2; D is ambiguous. Germline V gene data show CDR1 as LNHDA and CDR2 as SQIVND (reference sequence). V was clipped by 7 bases and J by 7 bases, with 13 bases between them. This CDR3 is 12 amino acids long. Here the CDR3 reads CASTSGYLGYTF. CDR3 DNA, as far as it was read: TGTGCCAGTACATCAGGTTACCTTGGC.

The sample holds many counts of this clone. The read ends 3 residues before the CDR3 terminus; that terminus is restored from the germline J gene. The gene calls are TRBV30 and TRBJ2-2; 7 nucleotides agree with TRBD1. The ends lost 0 bases at V and 8 bases at J; junction bases unmatched: 15. CDR1 and CDR2 (germline): GTSNPN, SVGIG (reference sequence). The CDR3 sequence is 17 residues long. The CDR3 sequence is CAWSVGWQGVNLGELFF. The CDR3 DNA, read in part, is TGTGCCTGGAGTGTAGGATGGCAGGGGGTAAATCTTGGGGAG.

The sample holds many counts of this clone. The read falls 3 residues short of the CDR3 end, and the missing part is taken from the germline J gene. The rearrangement links TRBV10-3 to TRBJ1-2; the D gene is possibly TRBD1 (5 bases). Germline V gene lookup returns CDR1 ENHRY and CDR2 SYGVKD. The V gene lost 4 bases and the J gene lost 5 bases, with 17 bases spanning the gap. The CDR3 loop spans 15 amino acids. CDR3 loop: CAISGQFTGNYGYTF. The CDR3 bases that were read are TGTGCCATCAGTGGCCAATTTACAGGAAATTATGGC.

As regards this clone: The CDR3 end lies 3 residues beyond the end of the read and is filled in from the germline J gene. The chain uses TRBV19 and TRBJ2-4; D not resolved. The CDR3 totals 14 residues. Germline V gene data show CDR1 as LNHDA and CDR2 as SQIVND (reference sequence). The part of the CDR3 DNA that was read is TGTGCCAGTAGTATCAACCCGTTGGTCTATGGT. Translation: CASSINPLVYG. The whole CDR3 sequence is CASSINPLVYGQYF.

This clone was observed at least ten times. Read sequence stops 3 residues before the CDR3 end, and the germline J gene provides the missing end. The chain recombines TRBV19 with TRBJ1-1; maybe TRBD1 (5 bases). Germline V gene lookup returns CDR1 LNHDA and CDR2 SQIVND (reference sequence). V lost 9 bases and J 5 bases, leaving 19 bases between the germline ends. CDR3 length: 14 amino acids. CDR3 DNA, as far as it was read: TGTGCCAGGAATACGGTCAGGGTTTATACTGAA. Its protein product is CARNTVRVYTE. In full, the CDR3 is CARNTVRVYTEAFF. The complete variable domain, with remaining parts taken from reference TRBV19 and TRBJ1-1, reads DGGITQSPKYLFRKEGQNVTLSCEQNLNHDAMYWYRQDPGQGLRLIYYSQIVNDFQKGDIAEGYSVSREKKESFPLTVTSAQKNPTAFYLCARNTVRVYTEAFFGQGTRLTVV.

This clone came up many times. Read coverage stops 3 residues before the CDR3 terminus; the germline J gene supplies the remainder. The chain links TRBV23-1 to TRBJ1-1; 8 nucleotides match TRBD1. TRBV23-1 is an ORF; its function is uncertain. The CDR3 extends over 16 amino acids. Unmatched junction bases numbered 13, after V lost 6 bases and J lost 4 bases. The sequenced CDR3 bases are TGCGCCAGCAGACCGGTTGACAGGGGCGCCGTCACTGAA. Translating gives CASRPVDRGAVTE. The entire CDR3 is CASRPVDRGAVTEAFF.

This clone has a count of ten or more. The missing CDR3 end, 3 residues past where the read stops, is filled in from the germline J gene. The chain recombines TRBV5-1 with TRBJ2-4, with D unresolved. Trimming removed 0 bases from V and 8 bases from J, with 9 bases in between. The CDR3 loop spans 13 amino acids. Germline CDR1 is SGHRS and CDR2 is YFSETQ. The CDR3 here is CASSLGERDIQYF. The sequenced part of the CDR3 DNA is TGCGCCAGCAGCTTGGGTGAAAGGGACATT.

At least ten counts were recorded for this clone. The sequence runs out 3 residues before the end of the CDR3; the remainder is reconstructed from the germline J gene. The rearrangement uses TRBV18 and TRBJ2-3; 8 bases line up with TRBD2. The CDR3 extends over 14 amino acids. After removal of 5 bases from V and 2 bases from J, the junction contained 3 bases not matched to a gene. Germline V gives CDR1 KGHSH, CDR2 LQKENI. CDR3 loop: CASSSLAVTDTQYF. Incomplete CDR3 DNA: TGTGCCAGCTCATCACTAGCGGTCACAGATACG.

This clone was seen many times. The sequenced fragment ends 3 residues before the CDR3 boundary, so the rest is inferred from the germline J gene. The chain joins TRBV11-3 to TRBJ1-1, with 12 bases aligning to TRBD1. The trim removed 5 bases at V and 6 bases at J, leaving 7 bases unmatched. Germline V gene sequence: CDR1 SGHNT, CDR2 YENEEA. The CDR3 totals 15 residues. The sequenced part of the CDR3 DNA is TGTGCCAGCAGCACGCGGGGACAGGGGGCTGCTGAA. Protein product: CASSTRGQGAAE. The whole CDR3 sequence reads CASSTRGQGAAEAFF.

Remarks on this clone: The read falls 3 residues short of the CDR3 end, and the missing part is taken from the germline J gene. The rearrangement uses TRBV18 and TRBJ1-6; no reliable D call. V lost 3 bases and J 7 bases, leaving 10 bases between the germline ends. The CDR3 covers 14 residues. Germline V gene lookup returns CDR1 KGHSH and CDR2 LQKENI. Incomplete CDR3 DNA: TGTGCCAGCTCACCGTCTATCGAGAATTCACCC. It is translated as CASSPSIENSP. In full, the CDR3 is CASSPSIENSPLHF.

This clone came up many times. The CDR3 extends 3 residues past the end of the read, so its final part is completed from the germline J gene. The rearrangement joins TRBV6-2 or TRBV6-3 to TRBJ1-2; TRBD1 matches at 7 bases. Looked up from germline, CDR1 is MNHEY and CDR2 is SVGEGT. V lost 6 bases, J lost 1 base, and 11 bases stayed unmatched. This CDR3 contains 16 residues. CDR3 sequence reads: CASSARDRYDNYGYTF. The covered CDR3 bases are TGTGCCAGCAGCGCTCGGGACAGATACGATAACTATGGC.

This clone was counted many times. The read terminates 3 residues ahead of where the CDR3 ends, so the germline J gene completes it. This sequence joins TRBV5-4 and TRBJ1-2; 7 nucleotides match TRBD1. The CDR3 loop spans 13 amino acids. V shed 7 bases, J shed 6 bases, and the junction held 9 bases outside the gene matches. In germline, CDR1 is SGHNT, CDR2 YYREEE (reference sequence). The sequenced part of the CDR3 DNA is TGTGCCAGCTCCGTCTTTAGGGGGCATGGC. Its translation: CASSVFRGHG. The whole CDR3 is CASSVFRGHGYTF.

This clone was counted at least ten times. The sequenced fragment ends 3 residues before the CDR3 boundary, so the rest is inferred from the germline J gene. This chain uses TRBV11-3 with TRBJ2-2; D is uncertain. Germline CDR1 and CDR2: SGHNT and YENEEA. V gave up 6 bases and J gave up 0 bases, with 8 bases separating them. The CDR3 is 14 amino acids. The CDR3 DNA, read in part, is TGTGCCAGCAGTCGTCTCGCGAACACCGGGGAG. Translating gives CASSRLANTGE. The entire CDR3 sequence reads CASSRLANTGELFF.

This clone showed up many times. The observed sequence ends 3 residues before the CDR3 terminus, with the missing tail filled in from the germline J gene. The V gene is TRBV5-1, the J gene TRBJ1-4, with TRBD1 identical over 9 bases. This CDR3 comprises 14 residues. The germline gives CDR1 SGHRS, CDR2 YFSETQ. V was clipped by 4 bases and J by 7 bases; unmatched bases: 5. The CDR3 bases that were read are TGCGCCAGCAGCGTGGGACAGGGACCTGAAAAA. It codes for CASSVGQGPEK. The CDR3, in full, reads CASSVGQGPEKLFF.

The sample holds many counts of this clone. The sequenced fragment ends 3 residues before the CDR3 boundary, so the rest is inferred from the germline J gene. V usage is TRBV5-1 and J usage is TRBJ2-3, with 12 bases that match TRBD2. The CDR3 loop spans 15 amino acids. The V segment lost 3 bases and the J segment 3 bases; nucleotides outside the gene matches: 2. Germline V gene data show CDR1 as SGHRS and CDR2 as YFSETQ. The sequenced CDR3 bases are TGCGCCAGCAGCTCCGGGACTAGCGGGACAGATACG. Amino acids: CASSSGTSGTDT. The full CDR3 protein reads CASSSGTSGTDTQYF.

This clone showed up many times. The observed sequence ends 3 residues before the CDR3 terminus, with the missing tail filled in from the germline J gene. The chain has TRBV6-4 and TRBJ2-3, with a tentative D call TRBD1 (6 bases). Trimming pared 2 bases from V and 5 bases from J, leaving 11 bases between. This CDR3 is built from 14 residues. The germline gives CDR1 MRHNA, CDR2 SNTAGT. CDR3 amino acids: CASSDKGGEDTQYF. CDR3 DNA, as far as it was read: TGTGCCAGCAGTGACAAAGGGGGAGAAGATACG.

This clone has a count of ten or more. With the read ending 3 residues before the CDR3 end, the germline J gene is used to fill in that end. The V call is TRBV2, the J call TRBJ1-4; 7 bases align to TRBD1. J lost 4 bases, V lost 7 bases, and 6 bases had no gene match. The CDR3 extends over 14 amino acids. Germline V gene sequence: CDR1 SNHLY, CDR2 FYNNEI. Partial CDR3 DNA: TGTGCCAGCACCCTGGGACAGAATAATGAAAAA. Amino acid sequence: CASTLGQNNEK. The whole CDR3 sequence reads CASTLGQNNEKLFF.

This clone has a count of ten or more. With the read ending 3 residues before the CDR3 end, the germline J gene is used to fill in that end. V is TRBV4-1 and J is TRBJ1-4; D remains unclear. The CDR3 is made up of 12 amino acids. V lost 3 bases and J 5 bases, leaving 4 bases between the germline ends. Germline CDR1 reads MGHRA; CDR2 reads YSYEKL. CDR3 loop: CASSHLNEKLFF. The part of the CDR3 DNA that was read is TGCGCCAGCAGCCATCTGAATGAAAAA.

The sample holds many counts of this clone. With the read ending 3 residues before the CDR3 end, the germline J gene is used to fill in that end. This chain joins TRBV3-1 (or the pseudogene TRBV3-2) and TRBJ2-1; 8 bases match TRBD1. Germline CDR1 LGHDT, CDR2 YNNKEL (reference sequence). V was clipped by 6 bases and J by 2 bases; unmatched bases: 6. CDR3 length: 15 residues. The part of the CDR3 DNA that was read is TGTGCCAGCAGGAACAGGGACAGGCCCTACAATGAG. This sequence encodes CASRNRDRPYNE. The full-length CDR3 reads as CASRNRDRPYNEQFF.

The table lists this clone with many counts. The CDR3 is cut off 3 residues early in the read; its end comes from the germline J gene. The chain joins TRBV11-2 to TRBJ1-2, with 8 nucleotides matching TRBD1. This CDR3 comprises 14 residues. The ends lost 1 base at V and 2 bases at J; junction bases unmatched: 0. Looked up from germline, CDR1 is SGHAT and CDR2 is FQNNGV. CDR3 sequence: CASSLAGGNYGYTF. Incomplete CDR3 DNA: TGTGCCAGCAGCTTAGCAGGGGGCAACTATGGC.